This TCR beta chain was obtained from a study of T cells after yellow fever vaccination. Remarks on this clonotype: Its antigen is as yet unknown.

Study findings and constraints: A small proportion of clonotypes was detected in both the CD4 and CD8 compartments. After the booster, 96% of CD4 and 75% to 90% of CD8 primary-response clones were re-detected. Faster peaking, at day 5 versus 15, marked a secondary response that was weaker.

One entry per CDR3 protein, called by TCRdb with MiXCR from the 5' RACE reads. This table has approximately 550,000 distinct CDR3 sequences, approximately 12% appearing once. Per the germline V gene, CDR1 is SNHLY and CDR2 is FYNNEI. Trimming took 6 bases from V and 1 from J; bases not matched to a gene: 7. The CDR3 length is 15 residues. This TCR was sampled from a young man who received the YFV17D yellow fever vaccine. Here the sequenced sample was PBMCs, taken on the day of the yellow fever booster vaccination. This sequence joins TRBV2 and TRBJ2-5, with 8 bases matching TRBD1. This CDR3 is CASRGWTGSQETQYF. In DNA, the CDR3 is TGTGCCAGCAGGGGGTGGACAGGGAGCCAAGAGACCCAGTACTTC.